This TCR beta chain is from a study of T cells in Graves' hyperthyroidism and ophthalmopathy (dated by TCRdb to 2018 to 2020). About the investigation overall: Peripheral blood was collected at initial diagnosis, before any treatment. To identify TCR V-J signatures that set the groups apart, the researchers used a discovery cohort of about a hundred patients, made up of 40 to 45 with Graves' ophthalmopathy and approximately 57 with stable Graves' hyperthyroidism. An independent validation cohort of 18 to 20 hyperthyroidism patients and about 16 patients who later progressed to ophthalmopathy tested prospective prediction of ophthalmopathy. For training and testing, the 100 or so patients in the discovery cohort were randomly divided in a 7:3 ratio. The study also compared thyroid tissue and blood T-cell repertoires from about six Graves' hyperthyroidism patients. After sampling, hyperthyroidism patients received methimazole starting at 30 mg daily, and ophthalmopathy patients received high-dose intravenous methylprednisolone. The paper reports TCR Vbeta CDR3 sequencing of approximately 140 peripheral blood samples: over 40 ophthalmopathy, under 85 hyperthyroidism and around 17 progressor patients. The paper's findings and limits, for the study overall: Sample size was not statistically predetermined, and investigators were not blinded to group allocation. Most expanded thyroid clonotypes (frequency above 0.001) were also found in blood, which suggests that blood repertoires may mirror thyroid immune responses. In validation, progression to ophthalmopathy was predicted by the model with more than 65% sensitivity and roughly 76% specificity, a median of around 6.5 months before onset. In cross-validation, a model built on a 13 V-J signature told ophthalmopathy apart from stable hyperthyroidism with approximately 91% sensitivity and around 81% specificity, and in testing the same model reached 80%/75%.

Including cysteine and phenylalanine, the CDR3 has 13 amino acids. The sequence is cut down to CDR3 DNA, 39 bases in frame from base 1. V lost 1 base and J lost 7 bases; the stretch between them is 10 bases long. Moderately to severely active disease, a Clinical Activity Score of at least 3, a NOSPECS grade of at least 4, and a duration under 3 months were present in ophthalmopathy patients. Patients with uncontrolled infections, other autoimmune diseases, pregnancy or lactation were excluded. Diagnoses were based on clinical symptoms, serum thyroxine and TRAb, thyroid ultrasound and orbital computed tomography. PBMCs were isolated from more than 9 ml of fresh peripheral blood by Ficoll-Paque density gradient centrifugation. Total RNA was extracted using Trizol reagent, and RNA quality was assessed on an Agilent 2100 Bioanalyzer. This clonotype was seen a few times. There is no known antigen for this receptor. No base qualities exist here, and no much larger clone lies one base off it.

The TCR beta CDR3 regions were amplified from the RNA transcripts. The TCR CDR3 was subjected to a first round of RT-PCR using the HTBI primer set and the Qiagen OneStep RT-PCR kit. A second multiplex PCR round built the libraries, followed by size selection and purification. Libraries were sequenced paired-end with 100 bp reads on an Illumina HiSeq2000. The study's own analysis went as follows. SOAPnuke was used to process the raw data, removing reads that contained adapters or uncalled bases, had a mean Phred below 15, or lacked an exact match to the constant primer or identifier. High-quality paired reads were merged with COPE v1.2.5, and unique nucleotide sequences were defined as clonotypes. MiTCR v1.1 was used to align clonotypes to the IMGT TRBV, TRBD and TRBJ reference segments. Analysis was restricted to V-J combinations with a frequency above 0.0001, which covered roughly 99% of repertoires. A TCS score was defined as the ratio of F50 (clonal expansion) to E x V (chaos), with BLOSUM62-based TCRdist applied between CDR3 peptides within each V-J. Welch's t-statistics and random forest reduced around 520 V-J features to under 15, which were used in a naive Bayes classifier (R e1071). Starting from the raw public reads, TCRdb applied fastp trimming at Q25, assembled clones with MiXCR and retained in-frame beta chains. A single entry per CDR3 protein holds the most common genes and DNA from its merged rows. TCRdb, rather than the study authors, made the V and J calls. This sample comprises some 490,000 distinct CDR3 sequences, about 20% of them detected only once. Of the sample, 45% to 50% falls within the top ten clones.

The receptor was derived from a woman in her seventies with Graves' ophthalmopathy. What was sequenced was blood. The chain is encoded by TRBV12-3 or TRBV12-4 joined to TRBJ1-2; no D gene can be assigned with confidence. For the CDR3, the sequence is CASSLGGSGGYTF. The DNA sequence reads TGTGCCAGCAGTTTAGGGGGAAGCGGTGGCTACACCTTC.